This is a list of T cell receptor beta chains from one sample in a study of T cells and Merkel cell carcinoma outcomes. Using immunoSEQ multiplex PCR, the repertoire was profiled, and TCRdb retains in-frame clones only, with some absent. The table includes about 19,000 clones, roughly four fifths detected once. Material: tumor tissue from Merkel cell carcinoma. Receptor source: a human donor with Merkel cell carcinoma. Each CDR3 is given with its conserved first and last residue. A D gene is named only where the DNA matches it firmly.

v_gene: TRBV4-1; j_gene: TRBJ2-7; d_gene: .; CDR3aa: CASSRPGRSVAYEQYF; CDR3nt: TGCGCCAGCAGCCGCCCGGGAAGGTCGGTAGCCTACGAGCAGTACTTC
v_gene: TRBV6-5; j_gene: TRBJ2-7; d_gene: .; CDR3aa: CASSYEGSLSYEQYF; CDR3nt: TGTGCCAGCAGTTACGAGGGCTCCCTCTCCTACGAGCAGTACTTC
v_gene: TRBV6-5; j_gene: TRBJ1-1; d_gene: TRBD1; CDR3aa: CASSYRDRGTEAFF; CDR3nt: TGTGCCAGCAGTTACAGGGACAGGGGTACTGAAGCTTTCTTT
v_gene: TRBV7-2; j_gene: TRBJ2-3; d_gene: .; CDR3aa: CASSLVWRTDTQYF; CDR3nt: TGTGCCAGCAGCTTAGTGTGGAGAACAGATACGCAGTATTTT
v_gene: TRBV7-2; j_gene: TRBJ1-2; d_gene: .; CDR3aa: CASSPPGEDGYTF; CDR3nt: TGTGCCAGCAGCCCGCCCGGGGAGGATGGCTACACCTTC
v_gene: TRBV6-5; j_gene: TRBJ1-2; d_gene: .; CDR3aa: CASRKYIYGYTF; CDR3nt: TGTGCCAGCAGAAAATATATTTATGGCTACACCTTC
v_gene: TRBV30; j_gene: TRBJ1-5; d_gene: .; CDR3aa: CAWSEPSGVSNQPQHF; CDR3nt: TGTGCCTGGAGTGAGCCGTCGGGGGTTAGCAATCAGCCCCAGCATTTT
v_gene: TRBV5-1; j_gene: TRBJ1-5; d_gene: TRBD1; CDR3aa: CASSLRGGGNQPQHF; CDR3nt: TGCGCCAGCAGCCTCAGGGGGGGCGGCAATCAGCCCCAGCATTTT
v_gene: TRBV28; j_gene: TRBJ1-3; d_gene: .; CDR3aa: CASCPQGNTIYF; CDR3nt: TGTGCCAGCTGTCCGCAGGGAAACACCATATATTTT
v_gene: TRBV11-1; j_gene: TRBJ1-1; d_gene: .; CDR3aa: CASSLRNTEAFF; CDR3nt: TGTGCCAGCAGCTTACGGAACACTGAAGCTTTCTTT
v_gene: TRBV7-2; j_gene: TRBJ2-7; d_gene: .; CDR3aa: CASSLGTGTGEQYF; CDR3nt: TGTGCCAGCAGCTTAGGTACCGGGACGGGCGAGCAGTACTTC